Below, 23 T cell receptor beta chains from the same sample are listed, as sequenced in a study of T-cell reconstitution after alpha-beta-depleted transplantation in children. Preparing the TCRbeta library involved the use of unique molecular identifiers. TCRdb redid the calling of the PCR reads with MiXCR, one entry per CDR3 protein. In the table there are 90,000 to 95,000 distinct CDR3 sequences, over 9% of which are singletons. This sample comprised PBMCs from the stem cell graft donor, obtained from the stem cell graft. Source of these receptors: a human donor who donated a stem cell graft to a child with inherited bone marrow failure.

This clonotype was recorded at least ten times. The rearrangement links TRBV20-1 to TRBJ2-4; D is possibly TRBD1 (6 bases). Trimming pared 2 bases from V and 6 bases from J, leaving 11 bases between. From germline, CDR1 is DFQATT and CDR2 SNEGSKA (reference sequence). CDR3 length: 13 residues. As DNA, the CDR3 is TGCAGTGCTAGACTGACAGGAGTAAACATTCAGTACTTC. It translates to CSARLTGVNIQYF.

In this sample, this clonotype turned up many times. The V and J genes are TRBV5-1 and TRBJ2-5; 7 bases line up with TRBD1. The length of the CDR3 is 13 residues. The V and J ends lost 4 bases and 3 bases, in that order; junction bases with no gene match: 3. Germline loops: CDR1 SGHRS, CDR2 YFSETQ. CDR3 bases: TGCGCCAGCAGCCCCGGGACAGAAGAGACCCAGTACTTC. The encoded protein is CASSPGTEETQYF.

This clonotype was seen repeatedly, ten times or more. CDR3 loop: CASSPDSNTDTQYF. The CDR3 DNA reads TGCGCCAGCAGCCCAGACTCAAACACAGATACGCAGTATTTT. The chain is built from TRBV5-1 and TRBJ2-3; D remains ambiguous. The CDR3 totals 14 residues. Germline V lookup: CDR1 SGHRS, CDR2 YFSETQ. V shed 4 bases and J shed 2 bases, with 11 bases lying between them.

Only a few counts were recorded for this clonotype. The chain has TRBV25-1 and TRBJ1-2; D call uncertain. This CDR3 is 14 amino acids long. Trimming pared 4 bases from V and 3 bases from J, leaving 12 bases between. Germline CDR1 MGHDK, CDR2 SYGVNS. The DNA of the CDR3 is TGTGCCAGCAGTGTCGCACAGTCCTACTATGGCTACACCTTC. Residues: CASSVAQSYYGYTF.

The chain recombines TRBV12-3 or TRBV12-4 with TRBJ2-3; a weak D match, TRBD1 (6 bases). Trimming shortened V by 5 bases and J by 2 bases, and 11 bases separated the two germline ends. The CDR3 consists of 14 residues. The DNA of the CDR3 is TGTGCCAGCAGTCCCTGGGACATCACAGATACGCAGTATTTT. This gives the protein CASSPWDITDTQYF.

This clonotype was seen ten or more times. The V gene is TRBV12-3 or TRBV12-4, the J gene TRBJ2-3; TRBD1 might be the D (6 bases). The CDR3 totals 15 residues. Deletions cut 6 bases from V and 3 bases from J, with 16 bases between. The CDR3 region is CASSDLQGSTDTQYF. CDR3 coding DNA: TGTGCCAGCAGCGACCTACAGGGTAGTACAGATACGCAGTATTTT.

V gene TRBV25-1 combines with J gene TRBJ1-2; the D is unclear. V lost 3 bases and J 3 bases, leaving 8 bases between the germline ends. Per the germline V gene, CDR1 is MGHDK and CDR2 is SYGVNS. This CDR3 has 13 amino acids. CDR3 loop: CASSEFGDYGYTF. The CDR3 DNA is TGTGCCAGCAGTGAGTTCGGAGACTATGGCTACACCTTC.

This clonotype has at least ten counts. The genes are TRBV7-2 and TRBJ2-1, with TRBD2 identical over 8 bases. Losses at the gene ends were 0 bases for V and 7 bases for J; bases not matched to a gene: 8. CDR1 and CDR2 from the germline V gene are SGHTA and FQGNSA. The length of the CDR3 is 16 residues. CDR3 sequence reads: CASSLAPGGGPNEQFF. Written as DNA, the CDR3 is TGTGCCAGCAGCTTAGCGCCGGGCGGGGGGCCAAATGAGCAGTTCTTC.

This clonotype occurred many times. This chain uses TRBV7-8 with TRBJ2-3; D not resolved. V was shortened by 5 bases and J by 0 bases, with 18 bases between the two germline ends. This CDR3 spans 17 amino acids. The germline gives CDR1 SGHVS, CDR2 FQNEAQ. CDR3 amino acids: CASSAYPEVGSTDTQYF. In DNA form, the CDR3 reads TGTGCCAGCAGCGCGTACCCCGAGGTGGGAAGCACAGATACGCAGTATTTT.

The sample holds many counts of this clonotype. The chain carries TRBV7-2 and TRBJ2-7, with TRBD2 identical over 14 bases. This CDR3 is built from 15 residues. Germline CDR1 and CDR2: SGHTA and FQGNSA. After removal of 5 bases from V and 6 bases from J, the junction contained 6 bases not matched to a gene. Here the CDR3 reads CASSKTSGRAAEQYF. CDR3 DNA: TGTGCCAGCAGCAAGACTAGCGGGAGGGCCGCCGAGCAGTACTTC. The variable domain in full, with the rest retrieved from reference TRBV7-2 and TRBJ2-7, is GAGVSQSPSNKVTEKGKDVELRCDPISGHTALYWYRQSLGQGLEFLIYFQGNSAPDKSGLPSDRFSAERTGGSVSTLTIQRTQQEDSAVYLCASSKTSGRAAEQYFGPGTRLTVT.

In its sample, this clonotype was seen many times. The CDR3 region is CASSSGPNTEAFF. The CDR3 region has the DNA TGTGCCAGCAGTTCGGGGCCCAACACTGAAGCTTTCTTT. The J gene is TRBJ1-1, the V gene TRBV9, with D possibly being TRBD1 (5 bases). The V end lost 5 bases, the J end lost 2 bases, and 10 bases lay between the germline ends. Germline CDR1 and CDR2: SGDLS and YYNGEE. The CDR3 covers 13 residues.

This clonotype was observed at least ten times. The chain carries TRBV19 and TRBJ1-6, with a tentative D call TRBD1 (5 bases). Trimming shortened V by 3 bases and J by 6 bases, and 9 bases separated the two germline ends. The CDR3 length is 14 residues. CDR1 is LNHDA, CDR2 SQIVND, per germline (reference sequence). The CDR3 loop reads CASSIGGVNSPLHF. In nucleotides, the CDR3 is TGTGCCAGTAGTATTGGGGGGGTTAATTCACCCCTCCACTTT.

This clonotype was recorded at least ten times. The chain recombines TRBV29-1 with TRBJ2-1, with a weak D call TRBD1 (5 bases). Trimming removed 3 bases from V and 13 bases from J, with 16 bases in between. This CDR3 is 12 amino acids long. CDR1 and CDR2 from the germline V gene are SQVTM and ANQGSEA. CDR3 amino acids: CSVDRGRVVQFF. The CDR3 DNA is TGCAGCGTTGATAGGGGAAGGGTAGTCCAGTTCTTC.

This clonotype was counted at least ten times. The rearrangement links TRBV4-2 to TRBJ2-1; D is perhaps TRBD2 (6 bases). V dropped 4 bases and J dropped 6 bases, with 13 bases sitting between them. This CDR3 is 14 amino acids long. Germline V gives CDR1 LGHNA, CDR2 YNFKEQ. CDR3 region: CASSRGSGPNEQFF. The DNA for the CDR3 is TGTGCCAGCAGCCGAGGTAGCGGCCCCAATGAGCAGTTCTTC.

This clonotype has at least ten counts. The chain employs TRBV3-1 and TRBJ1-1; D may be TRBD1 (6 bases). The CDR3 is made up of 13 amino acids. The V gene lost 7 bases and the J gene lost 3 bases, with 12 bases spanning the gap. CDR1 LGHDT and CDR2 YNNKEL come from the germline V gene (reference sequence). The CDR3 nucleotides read TGTGCCAGCAAGGACAGCACGTACACTGAAGCTTTCTTT. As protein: CASKDSTYTEAFF.

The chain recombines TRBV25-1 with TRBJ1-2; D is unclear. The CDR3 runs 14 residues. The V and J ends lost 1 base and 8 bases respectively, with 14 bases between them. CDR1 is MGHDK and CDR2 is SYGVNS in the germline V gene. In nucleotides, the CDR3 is TGTGCCAGCAGTGAATGGAACCCCGTTTTGGGCTACACCTTC. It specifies CASSEWNPVLGYTF.

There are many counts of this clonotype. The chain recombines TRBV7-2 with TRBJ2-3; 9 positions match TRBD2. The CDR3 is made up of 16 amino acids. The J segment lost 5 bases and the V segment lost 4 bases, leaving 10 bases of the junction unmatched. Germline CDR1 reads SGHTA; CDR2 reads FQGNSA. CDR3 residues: CASSYRGGRARDTQYF. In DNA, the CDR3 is TGTGCCAGCAGCTACCGCGGCGGGAGGGCCCGAGATACGCAGTATTTT.

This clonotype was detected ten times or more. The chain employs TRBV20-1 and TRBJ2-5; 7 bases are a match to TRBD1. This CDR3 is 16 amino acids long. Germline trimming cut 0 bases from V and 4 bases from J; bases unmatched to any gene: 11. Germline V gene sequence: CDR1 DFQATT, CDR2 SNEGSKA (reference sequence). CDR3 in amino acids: CSARDPLGGEGETQYF. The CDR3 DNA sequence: TGCAGTGCTAGAGATCCTCTAGGGGGCGAAGGAGAGACCCAGTACTTC.

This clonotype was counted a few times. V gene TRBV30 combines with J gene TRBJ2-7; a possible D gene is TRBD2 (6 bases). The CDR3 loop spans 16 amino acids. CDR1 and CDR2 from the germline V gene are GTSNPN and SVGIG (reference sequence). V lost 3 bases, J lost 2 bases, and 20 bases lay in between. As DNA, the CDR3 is TGTGCCTGGAGGCGAGGCCGTGCTAGCGTAGCCTACGAGCAGTACTTC. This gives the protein CAWRRGRASVAYEQYF.

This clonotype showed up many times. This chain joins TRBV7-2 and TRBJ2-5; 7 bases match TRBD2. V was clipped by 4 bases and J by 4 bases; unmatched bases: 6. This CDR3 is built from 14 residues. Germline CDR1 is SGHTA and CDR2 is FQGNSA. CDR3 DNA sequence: TGTGCCAGCAGCTCGTGGACTAGTCCAGAGACCCAGTACTTC. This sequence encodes CASSSWTSPETQYF.

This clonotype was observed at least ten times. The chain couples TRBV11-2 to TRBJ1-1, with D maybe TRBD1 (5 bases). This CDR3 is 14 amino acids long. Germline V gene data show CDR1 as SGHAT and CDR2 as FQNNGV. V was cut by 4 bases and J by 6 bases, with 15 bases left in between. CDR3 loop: CASSSDTRRAEAFF. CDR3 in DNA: TGTGCCAGCAGCTCGGACACTAGAAGGGCTGAAGCTTTCTTT.

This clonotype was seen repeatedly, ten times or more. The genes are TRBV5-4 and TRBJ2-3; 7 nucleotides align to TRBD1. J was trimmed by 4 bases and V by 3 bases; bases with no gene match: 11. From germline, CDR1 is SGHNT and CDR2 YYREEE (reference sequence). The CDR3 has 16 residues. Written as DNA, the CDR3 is TGTGCCAGCAGCTGGCCCCTCGGGCAGGGGGCAGATACGCAGTATTTT. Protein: CASSWPLGQGADTQYF.

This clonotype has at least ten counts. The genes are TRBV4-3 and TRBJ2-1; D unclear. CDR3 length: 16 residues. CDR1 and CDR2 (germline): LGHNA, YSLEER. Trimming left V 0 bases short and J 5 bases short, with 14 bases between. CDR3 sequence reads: CASSQDLAGPNNEQFF. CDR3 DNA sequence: TGCGCCAGCAGCCAAGATCTTGCTGGGCCTAACAATGAGCAGTTCTTC.